These T cell receptor beta chains were read from a single sample in a study of beta chain features in type 1 diabetes. Assay used: immunoSEQ multiplex PCR; TCRdb lists only in-frame clones, some missing. Of roughly 150,000 clones in the sample, around 10% were seen once. Sequenced sample: central memory CD4+ T cells from blood. These receptors all stem from a man aged 18 to 35 in good health. The CDR3 runs from the conserved cysteine through the conserved F or W. Fields, in order: V gene, clone size, D gene, J gene, CDR3 protein, CDR3 DNA. A D gene is named only where the DNA matches it firmly. Clone size is not always given. Where it is, it says once, few, many or a class for expanded clones.

>TRBV7-2|.|TRBD1|TRBJ1-6
CASSNRPGQGNSPLHF
TGTGCCAGCAGCAACCGGCCGGGACAGGGGAATTCACCCCTCCACTTT
>TRBV4-2|.|.|TRBJ1-5
CASSQEAYQPQHF
TGTGCCAGCAGCCAAGAAGCCTACCAGCCCCAGCATTTT
>TRBV29-1|.|.|TRBJ2-5
CSIGRGSQETQYF
TGCAGCATAGGGCGGGGCTCACAAGAGACCCAGTACTTC
>TRBV7-3|few|.|TRBJ2-5
CASSSLRGETQYF
TGTGCCAGCAGCTCCCTCAGGGGAGAGACCCAGTACTTC
>TRBV30|.|.|TRBJ1-5
CAWSVDGGSQPQHF
TGTGCCTGGAGTGTAGATGGGGGGTCTCAGCCCCAGCATTTT
>TRBV4-2|.|.|TRBJ2-5
CASSQEKGVETQYF
TGTGCCAGCAGCCAAGAAAAAGGGGTTGAGACCCAGTACTTC
>TRBV6-5|many|TRBD1|TRBJ1-2
CASSLGQGSGYTF
TGTGCCAGCAGCTTGGGACAGGGCTCTGGCTACACCTTC
>TRBV10-3|few|TRBD1|TRBJ1-1
CATRQGDNTEAFF
TGTGCCACACGACAGGGGGACAACACTGAAGCTTTCTTT
>TRBV29-1|few|.|TRBJ2-7
CSVVVRVGPYEQYF
TGCAGCGTTGTCGTCAGGGTTGGACCCTACGAGCAGTACTTC
>TRBV30|.|.|TRBJ1-3
CAWSVSRVNSGNTIYF
TGTGCCTGGAGTGTATCCAGGGTCAACTCTGGAAACACCATATATTTT
>TRBV19|.|.|TRBJ2-7
CASSHRSYEQYF
TGTGCCAGTAGTCACCGATCCTACGAGCAGTACTTC
>TRBV9|.|.|TRBJ2-6
CASSFGGSGANVLTF
TGTGCCAGCAGCTTCGGGGGCTCTGGGGCCAACGTCCTGACTTTC
>TRBV10-3|many|.|TRBJ2-1
CAISVGPADEQFF
TGTGCCATCAGTGTTGGCCCGGCGGATGAGCAGTTCTTC
>TRBV9|.|TRBD1|TRBJ1-2
CASSGRQGINGYTF
TGTGCCAGCAGCGGAAGACAGGGTATTAATGGCTACACCTTC
>TRBV11-2|.|TRBD2|TRBJ2-7
CASRGLAGRSSYEQYF
TGTGCCAGCAGGGGTCTAGCGGGCCGGAGCTCCTACGAGCAGTACTTC
>TRBV2|few|TRBD2|TRBJ2-1
CASRQLAGGNNEQFF
TGTGCCAGCAGGCAACTAGCGGGGGGGAACAATGAGCAGTTCTTC
>TRBV29-1|many|.|TRBJ2-1
CSGSGGRGSYNEQFF
TGCAGCGGCTCCGGTGGTCGGGGGTCCTACAATGAGCAGTTCTTC
>TRBV7-2|.|.|TRBJ2-5
CASSQVAWGETQYF
TGTGCCAGCAGCCAAGTCGCTTGGGGAGAGACCCAGTACTTC
>TRBV7-2|few|.|TRBJ1-1
CASSPQVGTEAFF
TGTGCCAGCAGCCCCCAGGTGGGCACTGAAGCTTTCTTT
>TRBV7-2|many|TRBD1|TRBJ2-5
CASSLSGGGQETQYF
TGTGCCAGCAGCCTTTCAGGGGGCGGCCAAGAGACCCAGTACTTC
>TRBV19|few|.|TRBJ1-5
CASKTYLVGGLRGQPQHF
TGTGCCAGTAAGACCTATCTCGTGGGAGGGCTTAGAGGTCAGCCCCAGCATTTT
>TRBV7-9|.|TRBD2|TRBJ2-7
CASSLREYEQYF
TGTGCCAGCAGCTTGCGGGAGTACGAGCAGTACTTC
>TRBV28|.|.|TRBJ1-4
CASWGRANEKLFF
TGTGCCAGCTGGGGCAGGGCTAATGAAAAACTGTTTTTT
>TRBV7-9|.|.|TRBJ1-5
CASSLAGYSNQPQHF
TGTGCCAGCAGCTTAGCCGGGTATAGCAATCAGCCCCAGCATTTT
>TRBV28|medium-sized|.|TRBJ2-1
CASSLSPGYNEQFF
TGTGCCAGCAGTTTATCTCCAGGGTACAATGAGCAGTTCTTC
>TRBV7-8|once|.|TRBJ2-5
CASSGARKPKETQYF
TGTGCCAGCAGCGGAGCCAGGAAGCCAAAAGAGACCCAGTACTTC
>TRBV7-2|.|.|TRBJ2-3
CASSPGLHTDTQYF
TGTGCCAGCAGCCCGGGACTCCACACAGATACGCAGTATTTT
>TRBV11-2|few|.|TRBJ2-1
CASSLDRTKFNEQFF
TGTGCCAGCAGCTTAGATCGGACTAAATTCAATGAGCAGTTCTTC
>TRBV7-2|few|.|TRBJ2-7
CASSLEAVYEQYF
TGTGCCAGCAGCTTAGAGGCCGTCTACGAGCAGTACTTC
>TRBV4-3|.|.|TRBJ1-4
CASSQAGRNEKLFF
TGCGCCAGCAGCCAAGCGGGACGGAATGAAAAACTGTTTTTT
>TRBV2|few|.|TRBJ2-7
CASSEAAVKQYF
TGTGCCAGCAGTGAAGCGGCAGTTAAGCAGTACTTC
>TRBV29-1|.|.|TRBJ2-1
CSVSGHPYNEQFF
TGCAGCGTGTCAGGTCATCCCTACAATGAGCAGTTCTTC
>TRBV14|few|.|TRBJ2-7
CASSQVSFYEQYF
TGTGCCAGCAGCCAAGTCTCATTTTACGAGCAGTACTTC
>TRBV9|few|TRBD2|TRBJ2-1
CASSGGDPGGNEQFF
TGTGCCAGCAGCGGGGGGGACCCGGGAGGCAATGAGCAGTTCTTC
>TRBV5-6|.|TRBD1|TRBJ2-7
CASRTYSGTGVGEQYF
TGTGCCAGCAGAACCTATTCCGGGACAGGAGTTGGCGAGCAGTACTTC
>TRBV29-1|few|.|TRBJ1-5
CSVGVAGTKTPQHF
TGCAGCGTTGGTGTGGCTGGGACTAAAACGCCCCAGCATTTT
>TRBV6-5|few|TRBD1|TRBJ1-2
CASSYARTGAFGGYTF
TGTGCCAGCAGTTACGCGAGGACAGGGGCCTTCGGTGGCTACACCTTC
>TRBV4-3|many|.|TRBJ2-3
CASSQEEMRGSTDTQYF
TGCGCCAGCAGCCAAGAAGAGATGAGAGGTAGCACAGATACGCAGTATTTT
>TRBV4-1|many|TRBD1|TRBJ1-2
CASSQDWTGALDVYGYTF
TGCGCCAGCAGCCAAGATTGGACAGGGGCGTTGGACGTCTATGGCTACACCTTC
>TRBV7-2|.|TRBD1|TRBJ2-5
CASSLRPGQGTETQYF
TGTGCCAGCAGCTTACGTCCGGGACAGGGGACAGAGACCCAGTACTTC
>TRBV19|few|TRBD1|TRBJ2-1
CASGARGRAYEQFF
TGTGCCAGTGGGGCCAGGGGGCGGGCCTATGAGCAGTTCTTC
>TRBV12-5|.|.|TRBJ2-5
CASGLVLGREGETQYF
TGTGCTAGTGGTTTGGTACTGGGTAGGGAAGGAGAGACCCAGTACTTC
>TRBV7-2|few|.|TRBJ2-1
CASSLGEGPNEQFF
TGTGCCAGCAGCTTGGGGGAAGGTCCCAATGAGCAGTTCTTC
>TRBV5-4|.|.|TRBJ2-1
CASSFRLDSIGEQFF
TGTGCCAGCAGCTTCCGACTAGATTCGATAGGGGAGCAGTTCTTC
>TRBV7-3|few|TRBD2|TRBJ2-3
CASVAGGPRTDTQYF
TGTGCCAGCGTAGCGGGAGGGCCGCGCACAGATACGCAGTATTTT
>TRBV7-7|.|.|TRBJ2-2
CASSSYTNTGELFF
TGTGCTAGCAGCTCTTACACGAACACCGGGGAGCTGTTTTTT
>TRBV29-1|few|.|TRBJ2-3
CSVERASTDTQYF
TGCAGCGTTGAAAGAGCAAGCACAGATACGCAGTATTTT
>TRBV6-1|once|.|TRBJ2-5
CASMQETQYF
TGTGCCAGCATGCAGGAGACCCAGTACTTC
>TRBV4-3|few|.|TRBJ1-2
CASSQERIGFDYGYTF
TGCGCCAGCAGCCAAGAAAGGATAGGGTTTGACTATGGCTACACCTTC
>TRBV11-1|many|TRBD1|TRBJ2-1
CASSYGTGGFDEQFF
TGTGCCAGCAGCTACGGGACAGGGGGCTTCGATGAGCAGTTCTTC
>TRBV7-2|.|.|TRBJ1-2
CASSFTGSAGGYTF
TGTGCCAGCAGCTTTACAGGTTCGGCCGGTGGCTACACCTTC
>TRBV30|few|.|TRBJ1-4
CAWSQSYNEKLFF
TGTGCCTGGAGCCAGAGTTATAATGAAAAACTGTTTTTT
>TRBV28|few|.|TRBJ2-7
CASSLSRLYEQYF
TGTGCCAGCAGTTTAAGCCGCCTCTACGAGCAGTACTTC
>TRBV6-4|few|TRBD1|TRBJ1-5
CASSDGQGNQPQHF
TGTGCCAGCAGTGACGGACAGGGGAATCAGCCCCAGCATTTT
>TRBV28|.|.|TRBJ2-7
CASKSAGAAGSYEQYF
TGTGCCAGCAAATCAGCCGGGGCGGCCGGATCCTACGAGCAGTACTTC
>TRBV7-8|.|.|TRBJ2-3
CASSLGLDRYTDTQYF
TGTGCCAGCAGCTTAGGATTGGACCGATACACAGATACGCAGTATTTT
>TRBV2|few|.|TRBJ2-2
CASSEKGELFF
TGTGCCAGCAGTGAGAAAGGGGAGCTGTTTTTT
>TRBV30|.|.|TRBJ2-7
CAWKEGAGVFYEQYF
TGTGCCTGGAAGGAGGGGGCAGGGGTTTTCTACGAGCAGTACTTC
>TRBV2|.|.|TRBJ2-3
CASSRALAVDTQYF
TGTGCCAGCAGTCGGGCCCTTGCGGTGGATACGCAGTATTTT